These 16 T cell receptor beta chains were sequenced from one sample in a study of blood T cell repertoires in COVID-19. The repertoire was sequenced with immunoSEQ multiplex PCR; TCRdb's copy has only in-frame clones and lacks some. Of about 82,000 clones in the sample, around 88% were seen once. Sequencing used PBMCs or T cells enriched from blood (not recorded which). The source is a woman aged 45-60 years with acute COVID-19.

The chain is built from TRBV5-1 and TRBJ2-1; TRBD1 matches 8 bases. The V segment lost 0 bases and the J segment 3 bases; nucleotides outside the gene matches: 5. The germline V gene encodes CDR1 SGHRS and CDR2 YFSETQ. CDR3 length equals 16 residues. CDR3 bases: TGCGCCAGCAGCTTGGGGGGACAGGCAAACTACAATGAGCAGTTCTTC. This translates into CASSLGGQANYNEQFF.

The chain recombines TRBV7-2 with TRBJ2-7, with D unresolved. CDR3 length: 14 amino acids. Trimming cost V 0 bases and J 0 bases, with 6 bases left between them. The germline V gene encodes CDR1 SGHTA and CDR2 FQGNSA. CDR3 nucleotides: TGTGCCAGCAGCTTAGCAGCTTACTCCTACGAGCAGTACTTC. It codes for CASSLAAYSYEQYF.

V and J are TRBV25-1 and TRBJ2-5, with 8 bases matching TRBD2. V lost 6 bases to trimming and J lost 2 bases; unmatched junction nucleotides: 8. The CDR3 spans 15 residues. The germline V gene has CDR1 MGHDK and CDR2 SYGVNS. In nucleotides, the CDR3 is TGTGCCAGCAGACCCCCTAGCGGGCTACAAGAGACCCAGTACTTC. It encodes CASRPPSGLQETQYF.

The chain has TRBV27 and TRBJ1-5; D unclear. CDR1 and CDR2 (germline): MNHEY, SMNVEV (reference sequence). The CDR3 extends over 15 amino acids. V lost 1 base and J 5 bases, leaving 12 bases between the germline ends. CDR3 nucleotide sequence: TGTGCCAGCAGTTTATTGTCCGGGGTCCATCAGCCCCAGCATTTT. Amino acid sequence: CASSLLSGVHQPQHF.

The chain uses TRBV7-2 and TRBJ1-4, with unresolved D. This CDR3 spans 14 amino acids. Deletions cut 5 bases from V and 6 bases from J, with 13 bases between. Germline CDR1 and CDR2: SGHTA and FQGNSA. CDR3 nucleotide sequence: TGTGCCAGCAGCAGAGGGCTTGGGGATGAAAAACTGTTTTTT. Residues: CASSRGLGDEKLFF.

The V and J genes are TRBV19 and TRBJ1-6; tentatively, D is TRBD1 (5 bases). Looked up from germline, CDR1 is LNHDA and CDR2 is SQIVND (reference sequence). Trimming removed 10 bases from V and 14 bases from J, with 21 bases in between. The CDR3 covers 13 residues. The CDR3 DNA reads TGTGCCACCGCACCTGGGGGGGTGGAAACCCTCCACTTT. This encodes CATAPGGVETLHF.

The V and J genes are TRBV9 and TRBJ1-4, with D possibly TRBD1 on 6 matching bases. Germline V CDR1 and CDR2: SGDLS, YYNGEE. Between the trimmed V and J ends, which lost 5 bases and 2 bases, there was a span of 13 bases. CDR3 size: 15 residues. The CDR3 DNA reads TGTGCCAGCAGTGCTCGGACAGCCACTAATGAAAAACTGTTTTTT. Translated: CASSARTATNEKLFF.

The chain links TRBV27 to TRBJ1-4; possibly TRBD1 for D (5 bases). Germline CDR1 and CDR2: MNHEY and SMNVEV (reference sequence). With 2 bases removed from V and 5 bases from J, the gap between germline ends came to 12 bases. The CDR3 contains 15 residues. CDR3 nucleotide sequence: TGTGCCAGCAGTTTAAGGAGGGGACGGAATGAAAAACTGTTTTTT. Amino acids: CASSLRRGRNEKLFF.

The gene calls are TRBV24-1 and TRBJ2-1; unclear D gene. The CDR3 consists of 16 residues. The germline CDR1 and CDR2 sequences are KGHDR and SFDVKD. Trimming pared 3 bases from V and 8 bases from J, leaving 19 bases between. CDR3 loop: CATSDPGFLGGDEQFF. CDR3 bases: TGTGCCACCAGTGATCCCGGGTTCCTTGGTGGAGATGAGCAGTTCTTC.

The chain employs TRBV10-3 and TRBJ2-7; 11 bases are shared with TRBD1. Germline values: CDR1 ENHRY, CDR2 SYGVKD. This CDR3 contains 16 residues. J gave up 4 bases and V 4 bases, and 9 bases lay outside the gene matches. CDR3 sequence: CAISGGQGARGYEQYF. The CDR3, as DNA: TGTGCCATCAGTGGAGGACAGGGGGCGAGGGGATACGAGCAGTACTTC.

V and J are TRBV2 and TRBJ2-5, with 7 nucleotides matching TRBD2. V lost 6 bases to trimming and J lost 0 bases; unmatched junction nucleotides: 1. The CDR3 extends over 13 amino acids. CDR1 SNHLY and CDR2 FYNNEI come from the germline V gene. For the CDR3, the DNA is TGTGCCAGCAGGCTAGCGGACCAAGAGACCCAGTACTTC. It translates to CASRLADQETQYF.

Only a few counts were recorded for this clone. This chain connects TRBV19 to TRBJ1-5; 9 nucleotides align to TRBD1. The CDR3 totals 15 residues. Germline V gives CDR1 LNHDA, CDR2 SQIVND (reference sequence). Trimming cost V 3 bases and J 2 bases; bases outside gene matches: 2. CDR3 in amino acids: CASSMGQGGNQPQHF. CDR3 coding DNA: TGTGCCAGTAGTATGGGACAGGGCGGCAATCAGCCCCAGCATTTT.

The V gene is TRBV12-3 or TRBV12-4, the J gene TRBJ2-7, with a tentative D call TRBD2 (6 bases). Between the trimmed V and J ends, which lost 5 bases and 3 bases, there was a span of 11 bases. The CDR3 is made up of 13 amino acids. The CDR3 sequence is CASSARDFYEQYF. CDR3 sequence (DNA): TGTGCCAGCAGTGCCCGGGACTTCTACGAGCAGTACTTC.

V usage is TRBV13 and J usage is TRBJ1-1; D may be TRBD1 (6 bases). The germline V gene has CDR1 PRHDT and CDR2 FYEKMQ (reference sequence). V gave up 3 bases and J gave up 5 bases, with 13 bases separating them. This CDR3 is built from 14 residues. The CDR3 region is CASSFTQGSTEAFF. In DNA, the CDR3 is TGTGCCAGCAGCTTCACACAGGGAAGTACTGAAGCTTTCTTT.

This clone was observed a few times. The chain joins TRBV29-1 to TRBJ1-2; the match to TRBD1 covers 9 bases. Germline loops: CDR1 SQVTM, CDR2 ANQGSEA. This CDR3 comprises 14 residues. After removal of 4 bases from V and 4 bases from J, the junction contained 7 bases not matched to a gene. CDR3 sequence: CSVVGGQGIYGYTF. CDR3 coding DNA: TGCAGCGTTGTGGGGGGACAGGGAATCTATGGCTACACCTTC.

The CDR3 DNA follows: TGCAGCGGGGGAACTAGCGGCACAGATACGCAGTATTTT. Protein: CSGGTSGTDTQYF. The V and J genes are TRBV29-1 and TRBJ2-3; 7 nucleotides agree with TRBD2. The CDR3 has 13 amino acids. The V gene's germline CDR1 is SQVTM and CDR2 ANQGSEA. The V and J ends lost 7 bases and 1 base, in that order; junction bases with no gene match: 5.